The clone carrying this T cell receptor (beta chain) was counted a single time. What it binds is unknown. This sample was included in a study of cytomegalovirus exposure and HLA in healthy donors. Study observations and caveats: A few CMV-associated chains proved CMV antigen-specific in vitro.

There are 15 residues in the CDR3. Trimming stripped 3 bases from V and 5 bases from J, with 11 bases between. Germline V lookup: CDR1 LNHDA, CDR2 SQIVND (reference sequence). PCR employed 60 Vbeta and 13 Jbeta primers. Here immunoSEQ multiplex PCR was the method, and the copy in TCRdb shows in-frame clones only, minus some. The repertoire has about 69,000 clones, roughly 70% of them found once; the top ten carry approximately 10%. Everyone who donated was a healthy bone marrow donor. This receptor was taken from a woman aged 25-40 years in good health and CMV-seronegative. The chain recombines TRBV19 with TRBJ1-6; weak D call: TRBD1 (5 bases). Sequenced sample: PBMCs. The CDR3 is CASSIRQNDNSPLHF. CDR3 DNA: TGTGCCAGTAGTATCCGACAGAACGATAATTCACCCCTCCACTTT. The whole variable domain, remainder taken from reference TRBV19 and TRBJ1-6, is DGGITQSPKYLFRKEGQNVTLSCEQNLNHDAMYWYRQDPGQGLRLIYYSQIVNDFQKGDIAEGYSVSREKKESFPLTVTSAQKNPTAFYLCASSIRQNDNSPLHFGNGTRLTVT.